One and the same sample provided the 31 T cell receptor beta chains below, sequenced in a study of blood T cell repertoires in COVID-19. The data were produced by immunoSEQ multiplex PCR, yet TCRdb's version contains in-frame clones alone and is incomplete. The sample records over 100,000 clones, around 92% being singletons. Input material: peripheral blood. These receptors originate from a man between 18 and 29 years old with acute or convalescent COVID-19.

Turning to this clone: This clone may be a read error of a much larger clone one base away. The V call is TRBV29-1, the J call TRBJ1-1, with unresolved D. The CDR3 contains 14 residues. Germline loops: CDR1 SQVTM, CDR2 ANQGSEA. CDR3 nucleotides: TGCAACGTAGGGAGATTCGGTTACAAAGAAGAAGCTTTCTTT. Protein sequence: CNVGRFGYKEEAFF.

The rearrangement links TRBV9 to TRBJ1-6; 7 bases align to TRBD1. The CDR3 contains 15 residues. Per germline, CDR1 SGDLS and CDR2 YYNGEE. The trim removed 2 bases at V and 9 bases at J, leaving 8 bases unmatched. Here the CDR3 reads CASSVTGEWGSPLHF. CDR3 sequence (DNA): TGTGCCAGCAGCGTTACAGGGGAATGGGGTTCACCCCTCCACTTT.

This clone was counted a single time. The chain combines TRBV3-1 (or the pseudogene TRBV3-2) with TRBJ1-3; no definite D call. The ends were cut back, 4 bases at V and 3 bases at J, with 10 bases in the middle. The CDR3 has 14 residues. Germline CDR1 is LGHDT and CDR2 is YNNKEL (reference sequence). The CDR3: CASSRAEGGNTIYF. The CDR3 coding sequence is TGTGCCAGCAGCCGGGCAGAGGGTGGAAACACCATATATTTT.

This clone was seen more than once but under ten times. This sequence joins TRBV19 and TRBJ2-7; 7 bases are a match to TRBD2. Germline loops: CDR1 LNHDA, CDR2 SQIVND (reference sequence). V lost 3 bases to trimming and J lost 6 bases; unmatched junction nucleotides: 14. The CDR3 runs 16 residues. The CDR3 loop is CASSIFGSGTLSEQYF. The DNA of the CDR3 is TGTGCCAGTAGTATTTTCGGGAGCGGGACTCTCAGCGAGCAGTACTTC.

The chain joins TRBV30 to TRBJ2-7, with D possibly TRBD2 on 6 matching bases. The germline CDR1 and CDR2 sequences are GTSNPN and SVGIG (reference sequence). V was shortened by 0 bases and J by 6 bases, with 15 bases between the two germline ends. This CDR3 comprises 14 residues. The CDR3 here is CAWSVGGAPREQYF. The CDR3 nucleotides read TGTGCCTGGAGTGTAGGAGGGGCCCCTCGCGAGCAGTACTTC.

The chain has TRBV18 and TRBJ1-2; maybe TRBD1 (5 bases). The length of the CDR3 is 14 residues. The germline V gene encodes CDR1 KGHSH and CDR2 LQKENI. V lost 5 bases and J lost 5, with 15 bases in between. CDR3 amino acids: CASSAGSNVYGYTF. CDR3 coding DNA: TGTGCCAGCTCAGCAGGGTCCAACGTTTATGGCTACACCTTC.

V gene TRBV28 combines with J gene TRBJ1-1; the match to TRBD1 covers 8 bases. CDR1 and CDR2 from the germline V gene are MDHEN and SYDVKM. CDR3 length: 16 residues. Trimming took 3 bases from V and 2 from J; bases not matched to a gene: 8. CDR3 sequence: CASSFQGARLNTEAFF. DNA of the CDR3: TGTGCCAGCAGTTTCCAGGGGGCGCGACTAAACACTGAAGCTTTCTTT.

In this sample, this clone is medium-sized. The chain employs TRBV2 and TRBJ2-5, with D possibly being TRBD2 (5 bases). The V gene's germline CDR1 is SNHLY and CDR2 FYNNEI. Trimming took off 4 bases at V and 2 bases at J, with 11 bases between the two ends. This CDR3 is 14 amino acids long. Here the CDR3 reads CASSGSSGQETQYF. CDR3 DNA: TGTGCCAGCAGTGGGTCCAGCGGTCAAGAGACCCAGTACTTC.

This chain connects TRBV30 to TRBJ1-2; D gene ambiguous. This CDR3 is built from 13 residues. With 0 bases removed from V and 11 bases from J, the gap between germline ends came to 16 bases. In germline, CDR1 is GTSNPN, CDR2 SVGIG (reference sequence). CDR3 coding DNA: TGTGCCTGGAGTGTACGTCCCCGGGGAGAGTACACCTTC. Protein: CAWSVRPRGEYTF.

V and J are TRBV2 and TRBJ2-2, with 14 nucleotides matching TRBD2. Germline V gene data show CDR1 as SNHLY and CDR2 as FYNNEI. With 0 bases clipped from V and 9 bases from J, the junction kept 9 bases outside the gene matches. This CDR3 is built from 18 residues. CDR3 amino acids: CASSEALLTSGGAWELFF. The CDR3 DNA follows: TGTGCCAGCAGTGAAGCGCTTCTGACTAGCGGGGGGGCCTGGGAGCTGTTTTTT.

The V call is TRBV5-1, the J call TRBJ2-5; the match to TRBD2 covers 7 bases. Trimming at V came to 1 base and at J to 2 bases, leaving 5 bases not matched to a gene. This CDR3 is 15 amino acids long. Germline loops: CDR1 SGHRS, CDR2 YFSETQ. The CDR3 is CASSLNLAAQETQYF. The CDR3 bases are TGCGCCAGCAGCTTGAATCTAGCGGCGCAAGAGACCCAGTACTTC.

The CDR3 protein is CASSEPQGIGELFF. Here the CDR3 DNA reads TGTGCCAGCAGTGAACCACAGGGAATCGGGGAGCTGTTTTTT. V gene TRBV6-1 combines with J gene TRBJ2-2; D possibly corresponds to TRBD1 (6 bases). With 2 bases removed from V and 7 bases from J, the gap between germline ends came to 11 bases. The CDR3 length is 14 residues. Per the germline V gene, CDR1 is MNHNS and CDR2 is SASEGT.

V and J are TRBV2 and TRBJ1-2; 7 bases match TRBD1. The V segment lost 8 bases and the J segment 3 bases; nucleotides outside the gene matches: 6. CDR1 and CDR2 (germline): SNHLY, FYNNEI. The CDR3 length is 13 residues. The CDR3 loop reads CASATDRDYGYTF. DNA for the CDR3: TGTGCCAGCGCAACCGACAGGGACTATGGCTACACCTTC.

This chain uses TRBV24-1 with TRBJ1-2; 10 bases align to TRBD1. Looked up from germline, CDR1 is KGHDR and CDR2 is SFDVKD. This CDR3 contains 16 residues. V lost 2 bases, J lost 1 base, and 3 bases stayed unmatched. This CDR3 reads CATSDSDRGNNYGYTF. The DNA for the CDR3 is TGTGCCACCAGTGATTCGGACAGGGGGAATAACTATGGCTACACCTTC.

The chain employs TRBV28 and TRBJ2-4, with TRBD1 matching 7 bases. Germline V gene data show CDR1 as MDHEN and CDR2 as SYDVKM. The CDR3 consists of 17 residues. Germline trimming cut 4 bases from V and 0 bases from J; bases unmatched to any gene: 9. The CDR3 loop reads CASSWGQIGLAKNIQYF. The CDR3, as DNA: TGTGCCAGCAGTTGGGGACAGATAGGCCTAGCCAAAAACATTCAGTACTTC.

The chain joins TRBV19 to TRBJ1-1; D remains ambiguous. The V gene's germline CDR1 is LNHDA and CDR2 SQIVND (reference sequence). The CDR3 runs 12 residues. V gave up 6 bases and J gave up 1 base, with 6 bases separating them. The CDR3 here is CASRPRNTEAFF. The CDR3 DNA reads as TGTGCCAGTAGGCCCAGGAACACTGAAGCTTTCTTT.

The V gene is TRBV21-1, the J gene TRBJ2-1; TRBD2, the table's D call, was not compared with the DNA. TRBV21-1 is given as a pseudogene. There are 18 residues in the CDR3. CDR3 nucleotide sequence: TGTGCCAGCAGCCCCACACGCTCCGGGACTAGCACCAACAATGAGCAGTTCTTC. Residues: CASSPTRSGTSTNNEQFF.

The chain employs TRBV27 and TRBJ1-2; unclear D gene. CDR3 length equals 13 residues. CDR1 is MNHEY, CDR2 SMNVEV, per germline (reference sequence). Trimming took 3 bases from V and 8 from J, leaving 13 bases between them. The CDR3 bases are TGTGCCAGCAGTTTCTCCGGGTTGGAAGGCTACACCTTC. It encodes CASSFSGLEGYTF.

The genes are TRBV5-1 and TRBJ1-2; TRBD1 agrees at 9 bases. The germline V gene has CDR1 SGHRS and CDR2 YFSETQ. V lost 2 bases and J lost 8; bases outside the gene matches: 7. This CDR3 has 14 residues. The CDR3 reads CASSLQGALEGYTF. The CDR3 bases are TGCGCCAGCAGCTTACAGGGGGCCCTTGAGGGCTACACCTTC.

The chain links TRBV6-5 to TRBJ1-2; D perhaps matches TRBD1 (5 bases). This CDR3 comprises 14 residues. Trimming took off 0 bases at V and 8 bases at J, with 13 bases between the two ends. Germline CDR1 is MNHEY and CDR2 is SVGAGI. The CDR3 loop is CASSYSGQGVGYTF. The CDR3 DNA reads TGTGCCAGCAGTTACTCGGGCCAGGGCGTGGGCTACACCTTC.

J is TRBJ2-3 and V is TRBV7-9; 8 bases map to TRBD2. The V segment lost 3 bases and the J segment 0 bases; nucleotides outside the gene matches: 2. Germline V gene lookup returns CDR1 SEHNR and CDR2 FQNEAQ (reference sequence). The CDR3 totals 15 residues. CDR3 sequence: CASSFTSGSTDTQYF. CDR3 nucleotide sequence: TGTGCCAGCAGCTTTACTAGCGGCAGCACAGATACGCAGTATTTT.

The chain couples TRBV18 to TRBJ1-1; D remains unclear. V dropped 2 bases and J dropped 4 bases, with 14 bases sitting between them. CDR3 length: 15 residues. Germline assignment: CDR1 KGHSH and CDR2 LQKENI. The CDR3 DNA reads as TGTGCCAGCTCACCAAGGGAGGGAGCCGGCACTGAAGCTTTCTTT. Its translation is CASSPREGAGTEAFF. The full variable domain, with the rest looked up from reference TRBV18 and TRBJ1-1, is NAGVMQNPRHLVRRRGQEARLRCSPMKGHSHVYWYRQLPEEGLKFMVYLQKENIIDESGMPKERFSAEFPKEGPSILRIQQVVRGDSAAYFCASSPREGAGTEAFFGQGTRLTVV.

The V call is TRBV7-9, the J call TRBJ1-1; 7 positions agree with TRBD1. CDR3 length: 15 amino acids. Germline V gene data show CDR1 as SEHNR and CDR2 as FQNEAQ (reference sequence). Unmatched junction bases numbered 6, after V lost 4 bases and J lost 1 base. The CDR3 region is CASSSRQGKNTEAFF. Written as DNA, the CDR3 is TGTGCCAGCAGCTCTAGACAGGGCAAGAACACTGAAGCTTTCTTT. The variable domain in full, completed from reference TRBV7-9 and TRBJ1-1, reads DTGVSQNPRHKITKRGQNVTFRCDPISEHNRLYWYRQTLGQGPEFLTYFQNEAQLEKSRLLSDRFSAERPKGSFSTLEIQRTEQGDSAMYLCASSSRQGKNTEAFFGQGTRLTVV.

The chain joins TRBV19 to TRBJ1-1; no firm D call. The CDR3 totals 15 residues. V dropped 1 base and J dropped 0 bases, with 9 bases sitting between them. Germline assignment: CDR1 LNHDA and CDR2 SQIVND (reference sequence). CDR3 sequence (DNA): TGTGCCAGTAGTATAGCCGGGTACATGAACACTGAAGCTTTCTTT. Translating gives CASSIAGYMNTEAFF.

The chain uses TRBV18 and TRBJ1-6, with D unclear. Germline V gene data show CDR1 as KGHSH and CDR2 as LQKENI. The CDR3 consists of 15 residues. V was clipped by 1 base and J by 6 bases, with 10 bases between them. CDR3 sequence: CASSPREGSNSPLHF. The CDR3 DNA reads TGTGCCAGCTCACCACGGGAGGGTTCTAATTCACCCCTCCACTTT.

This clone has only one observation. The chain uses TRBV27 and TRBJ1-1, with TRBD1 matching over 9 bases. CDR1 is MNHEY, CDR2 SMNVEV, per germline (reference sequence). This CDR3 has 14 amino acids. Losses at the gene ends were 6 bases for V and 6 bases for J; bases not matched to a gene: 8. The CDR3 DNA is TGTGCCAGCAGAGGTTCCGGGACAGGGCCTGAAGCTTTCTTT. It translates to CASRGSGTGPEAFF.

This sequence joins TRBV18 and TRBJ1-4; 8 bases agree with TRBD1. Germline V gene data show CDR1 as KGHSH and CDR2 as LQKENI. This CDR3 region has 15 residues. V lost 5 bases and J lost 4; bases outside the gene matches: 6. CDR3 DNA sequence: TGTGCCAGCTCATTCGGACAGGGTTTTAATGAAAAACTGTTTTTT. It codes for CASSFGQGFNEKLFF.

The chain has TRBV18 and TRBJ1-6, with TRBD1 matching over 7 bases. Germline-derived CDR1 and CDR2 are KGHSH and LQKENI. The CDR3 loop spans 16 amino acids. With 5 bases clipped from V and 9 bases from J, the junction kept 13 bases outside the gene matches. CDR3 coding DNA: TGTGCCAGCTCATCCCGGGACAGCGGTCAGGGTTCACCCCTCCACTTT. Protein sequence: CASSSRDSGQGSPLHF.

This rearrangement joins TRBV5-6 to TRBJ1-1; 8 bases agree with TRBD1. The CDR3 is 16 residues long. The V segment lost 3 bases and the J segment 1 base; nucleotides outside the gene matches: 8. The V gene's germline CDR1 is SGHDT and CDR2 YYEEEE. CDR3 sequence: CASSSILQGGNTEAFF. The CDR3 coding sequence is TGTGCCAGCAGCTCAATCCTACAGGGGGGGAACACTGAAGCTTTCTTT.

The rearrangement joins TRBV2 to TRBJ1-2; weak D call: TRBD1 (5 bases). Trimming pared 7 bases from V and 8 bases from J, leaving 11 bases between. The CDR3 has 11 residues. Germline-derived CDR1 and CDR2 are SNHLY and FYNNEI. In nucleotides, the CDR3 is TGTGCCAGCACAGGGTACGACGGCTACACCTTC. Amino acid sequence: CASTGYDGYTF.

This sequence joins TRBV15 and TRBJ1-3; 10 bases are a match to TRBD1. The CDR3 is 18 residues long. Unmatched junction bases numbered 9, after V lost 2 bases and J lost 2 bases. Per germline, CDR1 LNHNV and CDR2 YYDKDF (reference sequence). Here the CDR3 reads CATSRSGTGALAGNTIYF. In nucleotides, the CDR3 is TGTGCCACCAGCAGATCCGGGACAGGGGCTCTTGCTGGAAACACCATATATTTT.